This T cell receptor (beta chain) came from a study of human T cells and chemical hapten exposure. Study context: Diphenylcyclopropenone was administered weekly to the scalp of patients throughout the approximately 24-week study.

Study findings and constraints: Among expanded TCRs, significantly more large CDR3 similarity clusters formed than among controls. The number of TCRs over 1 in 1000 frequency stayed unchanged after DPC. Patch test score tracked positively with PT1 expanded TCR counts.

On this clonotype itself: The antigen is undetermined.

Germline CDR1 SGHTA, CDR2 FQGNSA. CDR3 size: 16 residues. Deletions cut 5 bases from V and 8 bases from J, with 23 bases between. The time point was: patch test 3, about 24 weeks after DPC sensitization. Treatment reported: therapeutic diphenylcyclopropenone sensitization with weekly scalp DPC. One entry per CDR3 protein results from TCRdb running MiXCR on the RACE reads. The sample lists about 110,000 distinct CDR3 sequences; nearly 35% were seen once. Sequenced material: whole blood, taken in connection with sensitization to the hapten diphenylcyclopropenone (DPC). V usage is TRBV7-2 and J usage is TRBJ2-3, with a tentative D call TRBD2 (6 bases). This sequence originates from a man in his forties with alopecia areata. Some clones in this sample may be carry-over from other donors' samples. The CDR3 DNA is TGTGCCAGCAGCCCGTGGGCTAGCGCCTTTGGGGTTACGCAGTATTTT. This translates into CASSPWASAFGVTQYF.